Reported below is one T cell receptor (beta chain). The antigen is undetermined. The entry originates in a study of cytomegalovirus exposure and HLA in healthy donors. Whole-study results and caveats: The study labeled more than 150 TCR beta chains cytomegalovirus-associated. CMV antigen specificity was confirmed in vitro for a few CMV-associated chains.

Likely unrecorded immune exposures existed in these nominally healthy donors. 13 Jbeta primers and 60 Vbeta primers were used for the PCR. Libraries were prepared by immunoSEQ multiplex PCR; TCRdb keeps only in-frame clonotypes and omits some of them. The data hold tens of thousands of clones, with 78% observed a single time. This CDR3 spans 13 amino acids. Germline V gene sequence: CDR1 SQVTM, CDR2 ANQGSEA. The specimen was PBMCs. The V call is TRBV29-1, the J call TRBJ2-5; a possible D gene is TRBD1 (5 bases). The J call may be mistaken, given a closer DNA end match to TRBJ2-7. This clonotype was sampled from a man aged 35 to 55 in good health and CMV-seronegative. CDR3 in DNA: TGCAGCGTTGAACCCGACAGCTCCTACGAGCAGTACTTC. As protein: CSVEPDSSYEQYF.